This TCR beta chain was sequenced during a study of blood T cell repertoires in COVID-19. Study as a whole: Collection of acute and convalescent COVID-19 samples took place in the United States, Italy and Spain. Sample material is recorded as cDNA or gDNA derived from T cells, B-cell-depleted T cells, or PBMCs.

Authors' processing steps: Estimated nucleated cell counts came from reference gene primer amplification. Some clones are missing from TCRdb's copy, which holds only in-frame ones; the method was immunoSEQ multiplex PCR. V, J and clone size were drawn from that table, and D and trimming were deduced from the DNA. The sample has approximately 140,000 clones; around 76% are singletons. This clonotype originated in a man of 80 years or more with acute or convalescent COVID-19. Sequenced sample: peripheral blood.

CDR3 loop: CASSVQGSRTDTQYF. DNA of the CDR3: TGTGCCAGCAGCGTACAGGGGTCCCGCACAGATACGCAGTATTTT. This chain uses TRBV6-5 with TRBJ2-3; 7 nucleotides align to TRBD1. The CDR3 consists of 15 residues. V gave up 6 bases and J gave up 1 base; unmatched junction bases: 7. The V gene's germline CDR1 is MNHEY and CDR2 SVGAGI.